Below, 22 T cell receptor beta chains from the same sample are listed, as sequenced in a study of cytomegalovirus exposure and HLA in healthy donors. The primer mix had 60 Vbeta and 13 Jbeta primers. Only in-frame clones appear in the TCRdb table, and some are missing; sequencing was by immunoSEQ multiplex PCR. Of around 80,000 clones in the sample, nearly 80% were seen once. The sequenced sample was PBMCs. The source is a man between 40 and 49 years old in good health and CMV-seronegative.

The chain employs TRBV6-6 and TRBJ2-1, with TRBD2 matching 12 bases. This CDR3 is 16 amino acids long. Germline lookup yields CDR1 MNHNY and CDR2 SVGAGI (reference sequence). The V segment lost 5 bases and the J segment 6 bases; nucleotides outside the gene matches: 8. In nucleotides, the CDR3 is TGTGCCAGCAGTAACCCGGGACTAGCGGGCCCCAATGAGCAGTTCTTC. It yields the protein CASSNPGLAGPNEQFF.

This clone has a handful of counts. The CDR3 coding sequence is TGTGCCAGTAGCGGGAGGGCGGTTGAGCAGTTCTTC. Translation: CASSGRAVEQFF. This chain connects TRBV2 to TRBJ2-1, with 11 nucleotides matching TRBD2. The V gene's germline CDR1 is SNHLY and CDR2 FYNNEI. V lost 9 bases, J lost 9 bases, and 4 bases stayed unmatched. The CDR3 is 12 amino acids.

The chain joins TRBV19 to TRBJ2-3; 11 nucleotides align to TRBD2. The CDR3 spans 16 residues. The germline V gene encodes CDR1 LNHDA and CDR2 SQIVND (reference sequence). J was trimmed by 14 bases and V by 0 bases; bases with no gene match: 13. CDR3 region: CASSIDRGLAGGRGYF. The CDR3 bases are TGTGCCAGTAGTATAGATCGGGGGCTAGCGGGAGGCCGGGGGTATTTT.

The chain joins TRBV10-3 to TRBJ1-3; D unclear. Trimming cost V 10 bases and J 0 bases, with 7 bases left between them. Germline CDR1 is ENHRY and CDR2 is SYGVKD. The CDR3 has 12 amino acids. CDR3 sequence: CANGGSGNTIYF. The CDR3 coding sequence is TGTGCCAACGGCGGCTCTGGAAACACCATATATTTT.

This sequence joins TRBV4-3 and TRBJ2-5, with TRBD1 matching over 8 bases. The last part of the DNA fits TRBJ2-7 better; the J call may be wrong. CDR1 and CDR2 from the germline V gene are LGHNA and YSLEER. This CDR3 has 16 residues. The CDR3 sequence is CASSQDTGTGAYEQYF. DNA of the CDR3: TGCGCCAGCAGCCAAGACACCGGGACAGGCGCCTACGAGCAGTACTTC.

The CDR3 loop reads CASSPAGSVQPQHF. The CDR3 DNA sequence: TGTGCCAGCTCACCGGCGGGGTCAGTTCAGCCCCAGCATTTT. The genes are TRBV18 and TRBJ1-5; D is undetermined. The CDR3 covers 14 residues. The germline CDR1 and CDR2 sequences are KGHSH and LQKENI. Trimming removed 3 bases from V and 6 bases from J, with 12 bases in between.

The chain combines TRBV2 with TRBJ2-1, with D perhaps matching TRBD2 (5 bases). Germline V gene sequence: CDR1 SNHLY, CDR2 FYNNEI. CDR3 length equals 13 residues. With 6 bases removed from V and 5 bases from J, the gap between germline ends came to 11 bases. The CDR3 here is CASSQGRDNEQFF. The CDR3 coding sequence is TGTGCCAGCAGCCAAGGGCGGGACAATGAGCAGTTCTTC.

The CDR3 nucleotides are TGTGCCAGCAGCCCCTCGGGAGAGGTGTACGAGGGCGATGAGCAGTTCTTC. As protein: CASSPSGEVYEGDEQFF. V usage is TRBV9 and J usage is TRBJ2-1; a weak D match, TRBD2 (6 bases). Per the germline V gene, CDR1 is SGDLS and CDR2 is YYNGEE. V was clipped by 4 bases and J by 8 bases, with 25 bases between them. The CDR3 contains 17 residues.

The J gene is TRBJ1-1, the V gene TRBV11-2; D may be TRBD1 (6 bases). V lost 6 bases and J lost 8, with 7 bases in between. CDR3 length: 10 amino acids. In germline, CDR1 is SGHAT, CDR2 FQNNGV. CDR3 sequence reads: CASRGQEAFF. DNA for the CDR3: TGTGCCAGCAGAGGACAGGAAGCTTTCTTT.

This clone appeared once. The rearrangement uses TRBV7-6 and TRBJ2-7, with D tentatively TRBD2 (6 bases). Trimming pared 2 bases from V and 1 base from J, leaving 15 bases between. Germline assignment: CDR1 SGHVS and CDR2 FNYEAQ. The CDR3 consists of 16 residues. CDR3 region: CASSLSGHRGSYEQYF. The CDR3 bases are TGTGCCAGCAGCTTATCGGGCCATCGGGGGTCCTACGAGCAGTACTTC.

This clone has more than one count but fewer than ten. The genes are TRBV5-1 and TRBJ2-3; TRBD2 matches at 11 bases. Looked up from germline, CDR1 is SGHRS and CDR2 is YFSETQ. The CDR3 has 15 amino acids. V gave up 1 base and J gave up 6 bases; unmatched junction bases: 4. In nucleotides, the CDR3 is TGCGCCAGCAGCTTGATAGCGGGAGGGGCGGATACGCAGTATTTT. Its translation is CASSLIAGGADTQYF.

This clone was counted a few times. The chain combines TRBV4-3 with TRBJ2-5; D gene unclear. The germline gives CDR1 LGHNA, CDR2 YSLEER. Trimming cost V 6 bases and J 1 base, with 12 bases left between them. The CDR3 has 14 residues. This chain's CDR3 is CASSRSGGQETQYF. The CDR3 DNA is TGCGCCAGCAGTAGGTCGGGTGGCCAAGAGACCCAGTACTTC.

The chain uses TRBV4-3 and TRBJ2-3; D perhaps matches TRBD2 (5 bases). Trimming stripped 4 bases from V and 4 bases from J, with 15 bases between. CDR3 length: 15 amino acids. Germline loops: CDR1 LGHNA, CDR2 YSLEER. CDR3 DNA sequence: TGCGCCAGCAGCCCTACTAGTAATCGGGCAGATACGCAGTATTTT. Protein: CASSPTSNRADTQYF.

The chain couples TRBV27 to TRBJ2-1, with D unclear. The CDR3 runs 14 residues. V lost 3 bases, J lost 6 bases, and 12 bases lay in between. Per germline, CDR1 MNHEY and CDR2 SMNVEV (reference sequence). The CDR3 loop reads CASSFIASVNEQFF. The CDR3 DNA is TGTGCCAGCAGTTTTATAGCATCGGTCAATGAGCAGTTCTTC.

The gene calls are TRBV7-2 and TRBJ2-5, with D possibly being TRBD1 (5 bases). Between the trimmed V and J ends, which lost 4 bases and 2 bases, there was a span of 17 bases. The CDR3 covers 16 residues. Per germline, CDR1 SGHTA and CDR2 FQGNSA. The CDR3 region is CASSSPGQGPQETQYF. Written as DNA, the CDR3 is TGTGCCAGCAGCTCCCCCGGGCAGGGCCCTCAAGAGACCCAGTACTTC.

This clone was observed a few times. No DNA is shown, since the ends of the CDR3 on it are uncertain; the CDR3 is the one TCRdb lists. The gene calls are TRBV27 and TRBJ2-1; the table calls TRBD2, which could not be checked here. From germline, CDR1 is MNHEY and CDR2 SMNVEV (reference sequence). From its first to its last residue, the CDR3 has 14 amino acids. Here the CDR3 reads CASSSSTGTSEQFF.

A few counts support this clone. The V call is TRBV18, the J call TRBJ1-2; D is ambiguous. The CDR3 sequence is 13 residues long. Germline CDR1 and CDR2: KGHSH and LQKENI. V was pared by 4 bases and J by 2 bases, with 8 bases between. Written as DNA, the CDR3 is TGTGCCAGCTCACGGGGAGACAACTATGGCTACACCTTC. This codes for CASSRGDNYGYTF.

The gene calls are TRBV5-4 and TRBJ2-6; 11 nucleotides align to TRBD1. Germline CDR1 reads SGHNT; CDR2 reads YYREEE (reference sequence). The CDR3 contains 18 residues. V shed 3 bases, J shed 5 bases, and the junction held 10 bases outside the gene matches. CDR3 nucleotide sequence: TGTGCCAGCAGCTATGGGGGACAGGGGGTTAATTGGGCCAACGTCCTGACTTTC. It yields the protein CASSYGGQGVNWANVLTF.

The chain couples TRBV9 to TRBJ1-1, with a weak D call TRBD1 (6 bases). V was cut by 1 base and J by 3 bases, with 13 bases left in between. Germline CDR1 is SGDLS and CDR2 is YYNGEE. The length of the CDR3 is 15 residues. DNA of the CDR3: TGTGCCAGCAGCGTAACAGGGTTGGGGGACACTGAAGCTTTCTTT. Protein: CASSVTGLGDTEAFF.

The chain is built from TRBV10-3 and TRBJ1-1; 8 nucleotides match TRBD1. The CDR3 has 15 amino acids. CDR1 is ENHRY and CDR2 is SYGVKD in the germline V gene. V lost 0 bases and J lost 3; bases outside the gene matches: 3. The CDR3 sequence: CAISESAGGYTEAFF. CDR3 nucleotides: TGTGCCATCAGTGAGTCGGCAGGGGGCTACACTGAAGCTTTCTTT.

This chain's CDR3 is CASSFDRGAASYTF. The DNA of the CDR3 is TGCGCCAGCAGCTTCGACAGGGGCGCTGCCTCCTACACCTTC. The J gene is TRBJ1-2, the V gene TRBV5-1; 8 positions match TRBD1. Per the germline V gene, CDR1 is SGHRS and CDR2 is YFSETQ. CDR3 length: 14 amino acids. With V trimmed by 2 bases and J by 10 bases, 10 bases remained unmatched. The whole variable domain, filled in from reference TRBV5-1 and TRBJ1-2, reads KAGVTQTPRYLIKTRGQQVTLSCSPISGHRSVSWYQQTPGQGLQFLFEYFSETQRNKGNFPGRFSGRQFSNSRSEMNVSTLELGDSALYLCASSFDRGAASYTFGSGTRLTVV.

The V and J genes are TRBV6-5 and TRBJ2-1; D perhaps matches TRBD2 (6 bases). CDR3 size: 15 residues. V was trimmed by 2 bases and J by 2 bases, leaving 10 bases between them. Germline V gene sequence: CDR1 MNHEY, CDR2 SVGAGI. CDR3 loop: CASSYLSGPYNEQFF. CDR3 DNA: TGTGCCAGCAGTTACCTTAGCGGTCCCTACAATGAGCAGTTCTTC.